The clone carrying this T cell receptor beta chain was counted many times. Sequenced by immunoSEQ multiplex PCR; TCRdb stores in-frame clones only, minus some. The table records under 250,000 clones, about 78% of them present only once. V lost 6 bases to trimming and J lost 4 bases, with 12 bases between them. CDR1 is MNHNY and CDR2 is SVGAGI in the germline V gene (reference sequence). The CDR3 contains 13 residues. The sample originates from a study of blood T cell repertoires in COVID-19. Study-level background: PBMCs, B-cell-depleted T cells, or T cells provided the cDNA or gDNA that made up the material.

Sequenced input: peripheral blood. The TCR was taken from a woman in her 70s with acute or convalescent COVID-19. V usage is TRBV6-6 and J usage is TRBJ1-1; TRBD1 might be the D (6 bases). CDR3 sequence: CASRPDRSTEAFF. DNA of the CDR3: TGTGCCAGCAGGCCGGACAGAAGCACTGAAGCTTTCTTT.